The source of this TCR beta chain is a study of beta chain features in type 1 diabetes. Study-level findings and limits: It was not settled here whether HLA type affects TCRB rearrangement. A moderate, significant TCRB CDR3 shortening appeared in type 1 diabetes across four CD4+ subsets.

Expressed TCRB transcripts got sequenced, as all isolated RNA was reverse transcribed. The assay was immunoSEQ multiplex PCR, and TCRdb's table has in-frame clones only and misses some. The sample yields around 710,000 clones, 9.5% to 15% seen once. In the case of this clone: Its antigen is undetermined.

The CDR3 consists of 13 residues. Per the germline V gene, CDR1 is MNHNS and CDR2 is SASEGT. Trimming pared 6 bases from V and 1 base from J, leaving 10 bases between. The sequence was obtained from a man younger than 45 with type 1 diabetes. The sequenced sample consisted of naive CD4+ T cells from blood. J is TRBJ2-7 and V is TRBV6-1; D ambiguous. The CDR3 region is CASRLTVSYEQYF. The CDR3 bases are TGTGCCAGCAGATTAACAGTTTCCTACGAGCAGTACTTC.